These 32 T cell receptor beta chains share one sample of origin, sequenced in a study of post-analysis software for immune sequencing data. Study-level findings and limits: With TRBV5-6, TRBV5-1 and TRBV20-1 included, 5 or 6 TRBV segments were more frequent in patients than in controls.

These TCRs' antigens remain unknown. TCR beta cDNA libraries had unique molecular identifiers. TCRdb analysed the PCR reads with MiXCR anew, one entry per CDR3 protein. The repertoire has about 620,000 distinct CDR3 sequences, about 44% of them found once; the top ten carry 1.7%. The sequencing sample was made of blood. Receptors were obtained from a girl between 10 and 17 years old with multiple sclerosis.

The V and J genes are TRBV5-1 and TRBJ1-5, with D possibly TRBD1 on 6 matching bases. V lost 0 bases to trimming and J lost 1 base, with 11 bases between them. CDR3 length: 16 amino acids. Germline CDR1 is SGHRS and CDR2 is YFSETQ. This CDR3 reads CASSLGTDYSNQPQHF. CDR3 DNA sequence: TGCGCCAGCAGCTTGGGGACAGACTACAGCAATCAGCCCCAGCATTTT.

This clonotype has just a few counts. The genes are TRBV12-3 or TRBV12-4 and TRBJ2-4; TRBD2 matches 9 bases. J gave up 3 bases and V 3 bases, and 12 bases lay outside the gene matches. This CDR3 is built from 18 residues. CDR3 nucleotide sequence: TGTGCCAGCAGTTTTCGGCGGGAGGGCCGAGGAATCAAAAACATTCAGTACTTC. It specifies CASSFRREGRGIKNIQYF.

This chain uses TRBV3-1 with TRBJ1-2, with D perhaps TRBD1 (5 bases). The germline V and J ends were trimmed by 0 bases and 4 bases, with 18 bases remaining between them. This CDR3 has 17 residues. The germline V gene has CDR1 LGHDT and CDR2 YNNKEL (reference sequence). The CDR3 DNA is TGTGCCAGCAGCCAAGAGGCCGGTCCGGTCGGGGGCTATGGCTACACCTTC. This gives the protein CASSQEAGPVGGYGYTF.

The chain joins TRBV7-9 to TRBJ2-1, with 7 nucleotides matching TRBD2. Losses at the gene ends were 8 bases for V and 9 bases for J; bases not matched to a gene: 7. This CDR3 spans 12 amino acids. Germline V gives CDR1 SEHNR, CDR2 FQNEAQ (reference sequence). CDR3 nucleotides: TGTGCCAGCCAGCGGGATACTGCTGAGCAGTTCTTC. Protein: CASQRDTAEQFF.

The chain couples TRBV29-1 to TRBJ1-2; 7 nucleotides match TRBD1. The CDR3 has 12 amino acids. V lost 4 bases, J lost 8 bases, and 7 bases stayed unmatched. The germline gives CDR1 SQVTM, CDR2 ANQGSEA. The CDR3 loop reads CSVGDSSRGYTF. CDR3 sequence (DNA): TGCAGCGTTGGGGACAGCTCCCGGGGCTACACCTTC.

The chain carries TRBV4-1 and TRBJ1-2, with D maybe TRBD1 (6 bases). V lost 4 bases, J lost 8 bases, and 17 bases lay in between. This CDR3 spans 14 amino acids. Germline V gives CDR1 MGHRA, CDR2 YSYEKL. The DNA of the CDR3 is TGCGCCAGCAGCCGTCCGGGGGGGCGGGACGGCTACACCTTC. Encoded protein: CASSRPGGRDGYTF.

The V gene is TRBV5-6, the J gene TRBJ2-4; D remains ambiguous. Trimming shortened V by 0 bases and J by 1 base, and 20 bases separated the two germline ends. The CDR3 is 19 residues long. Germline values: CDR1 SGHDT, CDR2 YYEEEE. The DNA for the CDR3 is TGTGCCAGCAGCTTGGGCAAGGAGTTGGATTTGTTGGCCAAAAACATTCAGTACTTC. It translates to CASSLGKELDLLAKNIQYF.

The V and J genes are TRBV24-1 and TRBJ1-2; a weak D match, TRBD1 (6 bases). The germline CDR1 and CDR2 sequences are KGHDR and SFDVKD. The CDR3 contains 17 residues. The V end lost 5 bases, the J end lost 5 bases, and 23 bases lay between the germline ends. The CDR3 coding sequence is TGTGCCACCAGTGGTGGGGACCAGACAGGCCCAGGGTATGGCTACACCTTC. This translates into CATSGGDQTGPGYGYTF.

There are a few counts of this clonotype. The V gene is TRBV5-1, the J gene TRBJ2-1, with TRBD1 identical over 10 bases. The CDR3 covers 15 residues. V shed 3 bases and J 7 bases; nucleotides not matched to a gene: 7. Per the germline V gene, CDR1 is SGHRS and CDR2 is YFSETQ. The CDR3 bases are TGCGCCAGCAGCTCGGGACAGGGGTCTCGGAATGAGCAGTTCTTC. It codes for CASSSGQGSRNEQFF.

This clonotype has more than one count but fewer than ten. The chain links TRBV20-1 to TRBJ2-3; 12 bases align to TRBD2. With V trimmed by 2 bases and J by 2 bases, 5 bases remained unmatched. Germline CDR1 reads DFQATT; CDR2 reads SNEGSKA (reference sequence). The CDR3 spans 16 residues. The CDR3 nucleotides are TGCAGTGCTAGATCGCTAGCGGGGGGGTACACAGATACGCAGTATTTT. It yields the protein CSARSLAGGYTDTQYF.

The J gene is TRBJ2-1, the V gene TRBV11-3; TRBD1 agrees at 9 bases. This CDR3 spans 16 amino acids. The germline V gene encodes CDR1 SGHNT and CDR2 YENEEA. V gave up 3 bases and J gave up 6 bases; unmatched junction bases: 9. CDR3 coding DNA: TGTGCCAGCAGCTTCGGACGGGACAGGGCTGTCAATGAGCAGTTCTTC. Amino acid sequence: CASSFGRDRAVNEQFF.

This chain links TRBV7-9 with TRBJ1-5; no reliable D call. Trimming pared 4 bases from V and 7 bases from J, leaving 11 bases between. Germline V gives CDR1 SEHNR, CDR2 FQNEAQ (reference sequence). CDR3 length: 13 residues. The CDR3 region is CASSSQIGQPQHF. The CDR3 DNA reads TGTGCCAGCAGCTCCCAAATAGGGCAGCCCCAGCATTTT.

This clonotype was seen a few times. The rearrangement links TRBV10-3 to TRBJ2-3, with D perhaps given as TRBD1 or TRBD2 (7 bases each). CDR3 length: 13 amino acids. Germline V lookup: CDR1 ENHRY, CDR2 SYGVKD. The CDR3 sequence is CAAGGGVTDTQYF. The CDR3 coding sequence is TGTGCAGCAGGGGGGGGAGTCACAGATACGCAGTATTTT.

This clonotype was detected a few times. The genes are TRBV4-2 and TRBJ2-7; D possibly matches TRBD1 or TRBD2 (7 bases each). The length of the CDR3 is 16 residues. Germline V gene data show CDR1 as LGHNA and CDR2 as YNFKEQ. V lost 3 bases and J lost 3, with 18 bases in between. The CDR3 coding sequence is TGTGCCAGCAGCCACAAGGGGGCGGGAGATCTCTACGAGCAGTACTTC. It specifies CASSHKGAGDLYEQYF.

The V call is TRBV15, the J call TRBJ2-1; 8 bases are shared with TRBD1. Losses at the gene ends were 11 bases for V and 4 bases for J; bases not matched to a gene: 10. CDR1 is LNHNV and CDR2 is YYDKDF in the germline V gene (reference sequence). The CDR3 is 14 amino acids. CDR3 DNA: TGTGCCGCCGCCGCCGGGACAGGTTACAATGAGCAGTTCTTC. It encodes CAAAAGTGYNEQFF.

This chain connects TRBV24-1 to TRBJ2-7, with D tentatively TRBD1 (5 bases). The V and J ends lost 3 bases and 3 bases respectively, with 11 bases between them. CDR1 and CDR2 from the germline V gene are KGHDR and SFDVKD. The CDR3 runs to 14 residues. The CDR3 sequence: CATSDPTQGYEQYF. The CDR3, as DNA: TGTGCCACCAGTGATCCTACCCAGGGCTACGAGCAGTACTTC.

This CDR3 reads CATSDSGVGETQYF. The CDR3, as DNA: TGTGCCACCAGTGATAGTGGGGTTGGAGAGACCCAGTACTTC. The chain joins TRBV24-1 to TRBJ2-5; the D is unclear. Trimming removed 3 bases at V and 4 bases at J, with 11 bases between. Germline CDR1 KGHDR, CDR2 SFDVKD. CDR3 size: 14 residues.

The chain uses TRBV6-5 and TRBJ2-5, with D perhaps matching TRBD1 (5 bases). Between the trimmed V and J ends, which lost 6 bases and 11 bases, there was a span of 19 bases. The V gene's germline CDR1 is MNHEY and CDR2 SVGAGI. This CDR3 region has 13 residues. The CDR3 spells CASRPQGFSEQYF. For the CDR3, the DNA is TGTGCCAGCAGACCGCAGGGTTTTAGTGAGCAGTACTTC.

This clonotype was seen more than once but under ten times. The chain is built from TRBV15 and TRBJ2-5; the D gene is possibly TRBD2 (6 bases). CDR1 LNHNV and CDR2 YYDKDF come from the germline V gene (reference sequence). V lost 4 bases, J lost 4 bases, and 16 bases lay in between. The CDR3 sequence is 15 residues long. CDR3 bases: TGTGCCACCAGCACCTCGCTCGTGGGGGGAGAGACCCAGTACTTC. Translating it yields CATSTSLVGGETQYF.

The genes are TRBV9 and TRBJ1-3, with D perhaps TRBD1 (6 bases). Germline-derived CDR1 and CDR2 are SGDLS and YYNGEE. The CDR3 is 16 residues long. The V end was cut by 4 bases, the J end by 0 bases, with 14 bases between. DNA of the CDR3: TGTGCCAGCAGCCCCCGACAGGCGAGCTCTGGAAACACCATATATTTT. Amino acids: CASSPRQASSGNTIYF.

This clonotype appeared a few times. The CDR3 DNA reads as TGCGCCAGCAGCCCTCTAGCGGGTTTGATCAAGTACTTC. Translated, it gives CASSPLAGLIKYF. The V call is TRBV5-1, the J call TRBJ2-7; TRBD2 matches at 8 bases. Trimming removed 4 bases from V and 11 bases from J; junction bases left unmatched: 11. The CDR3 runs 13 residues. Germline values: CDR1 SGHRS, CDR2 YFSETQ. Combining the CDR3 with reference TRBV5-1 and TRBJ2-7 gives the whole variable domain KAGVTQTPRYLIKTRGQQVTLSCSPISGHRSVSWYQQTPGQGLQFLFEYFSETQRNKGNFPGRFSGRQFSNSRSEMNVSTLELGDSALYLCASSPLAGLIKYFGPGTRLTVT.

The chain couples TRBV10-2 to TRBJ1-2; TRBD1 agrees at 10 bases. The germline V gene encodes CDR1 WSHSY and CDR2 SAAADI. J was trimmed by 7 bases and V by 7 bases; bases with no gene match: 12. The CDR3 contains 15 residues. CDR3 bases: TGCGCCAGCACAAGCGGGGGACAGGGGATCGCTGGCTACACCTTC. Translated, it gives CASTSGGQGIAGYTF.

This chain's CDR3 is CASSGGDSSYEQYF. For the CDR3, the DNA is TGTGCCAGCAGCGGGGGCGATAGCTCCTACGAGCAGTACTTC. The chain couples TRBV9 to TRBJ2-7, with D tentatively TRBD1 (5 bases). CDR3 length: 14 residues. V lost 3 bases and J 0 bases, leaving 10 bases between the germline ends. In germline, CDR1 is SGDLS, CDR2 YYNGEE. Drawing the rest from reference TRBV9 and TRBJ2-7, the complete variable domain is DSGVTQTPKHLITATGQRVTLRCSPRSGDLSVYWYQQSLDQGLQFLIQYYNGEERAKGNILERFSAQQFPDLHSELNLSSLELGDSALYFCASSGGDSSYEQYFGPGTRLTVT.

The genes are TRBV5-1 and TRBJ1-2; possibly TRBD1 for D (6 bases). This CDR3 spans 16 amino acids. V lost 0 bases, J lost 2 bases, and 14 bases lay in between. Germline V gene lookup returns CDR1 SGHRS and CDR2 YFSETQ. The CDR3 nucleotides are TGCGCCAGCAGCTTGGAGACAGGCGGCATAAACTATGGCTACACCTTC. Translation gives CASSLETGGINYGYTF.

The V call is TRBV20-1, the J call TRBJ2-4; perhaps TRBD2 as D (7 bases). The V end was cut by 0 bases, the J end by 2 bases, with 11 bases between. The length of the CDR3 is 15 residues. In germline, CDR1 is DFQATT, CDR2 SNEGSKA (reference sequence). The CDR3 DNA reads TGCAGTGCTAGAGAGGGGGGGACATCCAAAAACATTCAGTACTTC. Amino acids: CSAREGGTSKNIQYF.

The chain links TRBV7-6 to TRBJ2-1; D might be TRBD2 (6 bases). From germline, CDR1 is SGHVS and CDR2 FNYEAQ. The CDR3 contains 14 residues. Trimming removed 4 bases from V and 13 bases from J, with 20 bases in between. CDR3 in amino acids: CASSSGGTTWIQFF. CDR3 DNA: TGTGCCAGCAGCTCCGGAGGGACCACGTGGATACAGTTCTTC.

The chain uses TRBV10-3 and TRBJ2-3; D possibly matches TRBD1 or TRBD2 (5 bases each). V lost 6 bases, J lost 8 bases, and 9 bases lay in between. The CDR3 sequence is 11 residues long. In germline, CDR1 is ENHRY, CDR2 SYGVKD. CDR3 residues: CAISEGTTQYF. The CDR3 DNA reads TGTGCCATCAGCGAGGGGACTACGCAGTATTTT.

Note on this clonotype: A read error is possible here, since a much larger clone lies one base away. J is TRBJ2-7 and V is TRBV4-2; TRBD1 matches at 8 bases. Germline loops: CDR1 LGHNA, CDR2 YNFKEQ. This CDR3 comprises 13 residues. V dropped 3 bases and J dropped 3; count of bases not matched to a gene: 1. CDR3 bases: TGTGCCAGCAGCCAGGACAGGGTCTACGAGCAGTACTTC. Translated, it gives CASSQDRVYEQYF.

V is TRBV29-1 and J is TRBJ2-5; 7 bases line up with TRBD1. After removal of 4 bases from V and 7 bases from J, the junction contained 6 bases not matched to a gene. The V gene's germline CDR1 is SQVTM and CDR2 ANQGSEA. The length of the CDR3 is 12 residues. CDR3 region: CSVVQGSGTQYF. CDR3 in DNA: TGCAGCGTTGTACAGGGGTCGGGGACCCAGTACTTC.

This clonotype showed up just a few times. The chain uses TRBV5-1 and TRBJ2-3; maybe TRBD2 (6 bases). The CDR3 has 13 amino acids. With 0 bases removed from V and 8 bases from J, the gap between germline ends came to 10 bases. Germline V gives CDR1 SGHRS, CDR2 YFSETQ. This CDR3 reads CASSLESAGTQYF. The CDR3, as DNA: TGCGCCAGCAGCTTGGAATCAGCGGGTACGCAGTATTTT.

In its sample, this clonotype was seen a few times. V usage is TRBV20-1 and J usage is TRBJ2-3; the D is unclear. Trimming stripped 5 bases from V and 1 base from J, with 13 bases between. CDR3 size: 14 residues. Germline loops: CDR1 DFQATT, CDR2 SNEGSKA (reference sequence). Here the CDR3 reads CSAPKGWGTDTQYF. CDR3 in DNA: TGCAGTGCTCCCAAGGGATGGGGCACAGATACGCAGTATTTT.

This clonotype was recorded a few times. The genes are TRBV20-1 and TRBJ2-3; D possibly corresponds to TRBD2 (5 bases). Germline V lookup: CDR1 DFQATT, CDR2 SNEGSKA (reference sequence). V lost 6 bases, J lost 4 bases, and 14 bases lay in between. This CDR3 has 13 residues. The CDR3 sequence is CSAPEDSSDTQYF. In DNA, the CDR3 is TGCAGTGCCCCGGAGGATAGCTCAGATACGCAGTATTTT.